The 26 T cell receptor beta chains listed next were all sequenced from one sample in a study of T cells in Graves' hyperthyroidism and ophthalmopathy. RNA transcripts were the template for amplifying TCR beta CDR3 regions. In the first-round RT-PCR of the TCR CDR3, the HTBI primer set was used. MiXCR, applied by TCRdb to the multiplex PCR reads, yields one record per CDR3 protein. The data hold some 800,000 distinct CDR3 sequences, with roughly 37% observed a single time. The sequenced sample consisted of blood. Receptor source: a man aged 18 to 29 with Graves' hyperthyroidism.

Note on this clonotype: A much larger clone sits a single nucleotide away, making a read error possible. No conserved phenylalanine or tryptophan ends this CDR3, so it is likely a read error. The V and J genes are TRBV29-1 and TRBJ1-1, with D unresolved. Trimming cost V 5 bases and J 8 bases, with 12 bases left between them. The CDR3 is 11 amino acids. The germline gives CDR1 SQVTM, CDR2 ANQGSEA. The CDR3 region is CSVQHNREAFL. The CDR3 DNA sequence: TGCAGCGTTCAGCATAACAGAGAAGCTTTCCTT.

Here the CDR3 DNA reads TGTGCCCGAGGACAGGGGGTCCACGAGCAGTACTTC. Amino acids: CARGQGVHEQYF. The chain links TRBV19 to TRBJ2-7, with TRBD1 identical over 10 bases. The CDR3 has 12 amino acids. Germline CDR1 and CDR2: LNHDA and SQIVND (reference sequence). Losses at the gene ends were 11 bases for V and 5 bases for J; bases not matched to a gene: 6.

This clonotype was seen ten or more times. The V call is TRBV14, the J call TRBJ2-2; TRBD2 might be the D (5 bases). The CDR3 covers 13 residues. The ends were cut back, 4 bases at V and 4 bases at J, with 7 bases in the middle. The germline CDR1 and CDR2 sequences are SGHDN and FVKESK. The CDR3 DNA follows: TGTGCCAGCAGCCGAGGGAGCACCGGGGAGCTGTTTTTT. The encoded protein is CASSRGSTGELFF.

This clonotype was observed many times. The rearrangement uses TRBV20-1 and TRBJ2-7; TRBD2 matches 7 bases. The germline CDR1 and CDR2 sequences are DFQATT and SNEGSKA (reference sequence). V lost 3 bases and J lost 5; bases outside the gene matches: 7. The CDR3 sequence is 13 residues long. The CDR3 DNA follows: TGCAGTGCTAGCGGGAGGCTCCCTCACGAGCAGTACTTC. This sequence encodes CSASGRLPHEQYF.

The chain employs TRBV9 and TRBJ1-3; D is possibly TRBD1 (6 bases). The V gene lost 4 bases and the J gene lost 0 bases, with 11 bases spanning the gap. Per the germline V gene, CDR1 is SGDLS and CDR2 is YYNGEE. The CDR3 spans 15 residues. CDR3 in DNA: TGTGCCAGCAGCTCCCCCAGGGGCTCTGGAAACACCATATATTTT. Protein sequence: CASSSPRGSGNTIYF.

In its sample, this clonotype was seen a few times. The rearrangement links TRBV24-1 to TRBJ2-7, with no clear D. V lost 10 bases, J lost 0 bases, and 15 bases lay in between. CDR3 size: 14 residues. The V gene's germline CDR1 is KGHDR and CDR2 SFDVKD. CDR3 DNA sequence: TGTGCCACACATCGACGCCGGGCCTCCTACGAGCAGTACTTC. Encoded protein: CATHRRRASYEQYF.

Only a few counts were recorded for this clonotype. The gene calls are TRBV10-3 and TRBJ1-5; 9 positions agree with TRBD1. The trim removed 1 base at V and 7 bases at J, leaving 11 bases unmatched. This CDR3 contains 17 residues. CDR1 and CDR2 from the germline V gene are ENHRY and SYGVKD. CDR3: CAISEYSPGQGVQPQHF. DNA of the CDR3: TGTGCCATCAGTGAGTATTCTCCGGGACAGGGTGTGCAGCCCCAGCATTTT.

A few counts support this clonotype. The rearrangement links TRBV6-4 to TRBJ2-7; 7 bases align to TRBD1. CDR1 is MRHNA and CDR2 is SNTAGT in the germline V gene. With V trimmed by 3 bases and J by 0 bases, 8 bases remained unmatched. There are 16 residues in the CDR3. The CDR3 nucleotides read TGTGCCAGCAGTGATTTTTGCTGGGACAGCTCCTACGAGCAGTACTTC. Translating it yields CASSDFCWDSSYEQYF.

This clonotype was recorded a few times. This chain links TRBV12-3 or TRBV12-4 with TRBJ2-2; 10 bases map to TRBD1. V lost 5 bases and J lost 7; bases outside the gene matches: 4. The CDR3 sequence is 14 residues long. This CDR3 is CASSPTGGDGELFF. DNA of the CDR3: TGTGCCAGCAGTCCGACAGGGGGCGACGGGGAGCTGTTTTTT.

This clonotype was counted at least ten times. The chain combines TRBV19 with TRBJ1-1; tentative D call: TRBD1 (5 bases). Germline assignment: CDR1 LNHDA and CDR2 SQIVND (reference sequence). There are 16 residues in the CDR3. Trimming took off 7 bases at V and 0 bases at J, with 18 bases between the two ends. In nucleotides, the CDR3 is TGTGCCAGTAAGCCAGGGTCTACTCGAATGAACACTGAAGCTTTCTTT. It specifies CASKPGSTRMNTEAFF.

This clonotype has just a few counts. V usage is TRBV6-1 and J usage is TRBJ2-5; 11 nucleotides line up with TRBD2. The germline gives CDR1 MNHNS, CDR2 SASEGT. J gave up 5 bases and V 0 bases, and 11 bases lay outside the gene matches. The CDR3 loop spans 18 amino acids. The CDR3 here is CASSEAAVSGGAYETQYF. The CDR3 bases are TGTGCCAGCAGTGAAGCCGCGGTTAGCGGGGGGGCGTATGAGACCCAGTACTTC.

The V gene is TRBV12-3 or TRBV12-4, the J gene TRBJ2-5, with D possibly matching TRBD1 (6 bases). Trimming pared 6 bases from V and 2 bases from J, leaving 10 bases between. CDR3 length equals 13 residues. The CDR3 bases are TGTGCCAGCAGACCGGACAGACAAGAGACCCAGTACTTC. It yields the protein CASRPDRQETQYF.

This clonotype was seen many times. The chain recombines TRBV12-3 or TRBV12-4 with TRBJ1-2, with TRBD1 identical over 7 bases. With 7 bases clipped from V and 6 bases from J, the junction kept 5 bases outside the gene matches. This CDR3 region has 12 residues. The CDR3 sequence is CASKWDSDGYTF. For the CDR3, the DNA is TGTGCCAGCAAATGGGACAGCGATGGCTACACCTTC.

The CDR3 sequence is CASRRDRELDEQYF. The CDR3 nucleotides read TGTGCCAGCAGGAGGGACAGGGAGTTGGACGAGCAGTACTTC. The chain is built from TRBV2 and TRBJ2-7, with 9 bases lining up with TRBD1. CDR1 SNHLY and CDR2 FYNNEI come from the germline V gene. This CDR3 is 14 amino acids long. V was clipped by 6 bases and J by 5 bases; unmatched bases: 8.

The chain recombines TRBV15 with TRBJ2-7; D might be TRBD1 (5 bases). CDR1 and CDR2 (germline): LNHNV, YYDKDF (reference sequence). Trimming cost V 7 bases and J 7 bases, with 17 bases left between them. There are 13 residues in the CDR3. The CDR3: CATTFRDTIEQYF. The CDR3 DNA sequence: TGTGCCACCACCTTCAGGGATACCATAGAGCAGTACTTC.

This rearrangement joins TRBV4-3 to TRBJ1-1; no definite D call. The germline V and J ends were trimmed by 0 bases and 0 bases, with 8 bases remaining between them. The CDR3 runs 15 residues. CDR1 is LGHNA and CDR2 is YSLEER in the germline V gene. The CDR3 DNA is TGCGCCAGCAGCCAAGATAACGGTATGAACACTGAAGCTTTCTTT. Its protein product is CASSQDNGMNTEAFF.

The chain employs TRBV19 and TRBJ1-1; 10 nucleotides agree with TRBD1. Looked up from germline, CDR1 is LNHDA and CDR2 is SQIVND (reference sequence). The trim removed 2 bases at V and 1 base at J, leaving 1 base unmatched. This CDR3 is built from 15 residues. The CDR3 coding sequence is TGTGCCAGTAGTATATGGGACAGGGGGAACACTGAAGCTTTCTTT. Amino acid sequence: CASSIWDRGNTEAFF.

This clonotype was recorded a few times. The rearrangement joins TRBV13 to TRBJ1-1; TRBD1 matches 10 bases. CDR1 is PRHDT, CDR2 FYEKMQ, per germline (reference sequence). The CDR3 has 15 residues. Germline trimming cut 8 bases from V and 0 bases from J; bases unmatched to any gene: 6. This CDR3 is CASGTGADLNTEAFF. Here the CDR3 DNA reads TGTGCCAGCGGGACAGGGGCCGACCTGAACACTGAAGCTTTCTTT.

J is TRBJ2-5 and V is TRBV20-1; D ambiguous. The germline V and J ends were trimmed by 1 base and 9 bases, with 18 bases remaining between them. The CDR3 has 14 amino acids. Looked up from germline, CDR1 is DFQATT and CDR2 is SNEGSKA (reference sequence). In DNA form, the CDR3 reads TGCAGTGCTAGAGCCAACGGCCAAGATCAGCCCCAGTACTTC. This sequence encodes CSARANGQDQPQYF.

This clonotype was counted a few times. V gene TRBV6-1 combines with J gene TRBJ2-7; 11 nucleotides line up with TRBD2. CDR3 length: 17 residues. From germline, CDR1 is MNHNS and CDR2 SASEGT. Trimming at V came to 7 bases and at J to 3 bases, leaving 14 bases not matched to a gene. Written as DNA, the CDR3 is TGTGCCAGCAAGCCCAAAGGCGGGACTAGCGGCCGCTACGAGCAGTACTTC. Amino acids: CASKPKGGTSGRYEQYF.

The rearrangement links TRBV20-1 to TRBJ2-7; either TRBD1 or TRBD2 may supply D (5 bases each). The germline gives CDR1 DFQATT, CDR2 SNEGSKA (reference sequence). V gave up 1 base and J gave up 3 bases, with 10 bases separating them. The CDR3 spans 13 residues. This chain's CDR3 is CSARGGPNYEQYF. Here the CDR3 DNA reads TGCAGTGCTAGAGGGGGACCTAACTACGAGCAGTACTTC.

This clonotype was observed many times. The chain employs TRBV10-2 and TRBJ1-5, with 7 bases identical to TRBD1. The V and J ends lost 10 bases and 0 bases, in that order; junction bases with no gene match: 6. Germline V gene sequence: CDR1 WSHSY, CDR2 SAAADI. This CDR3 contains 14 residues. CDR3 bases: TGCGCCACCTCGAACAGGGGTAGCAATCAGCCCCAGCATTTT. It is translated as CATSNRGSNQPQHF.

This clonotype was observed many times. The chain combines TRBV7-8 with TRBJ1-1; no clear D gene. The germline V gene encodes CDR1 SGHVS and CDR2 FQNEAQ. V shed 6 bases and J shed 1 base, with 12 bases lying between them. CDR3 length equals 14 residues. CDR3 nucleotide sequence: TGTGCCAGCAGGGCTCGGATGCCGAACACTGAAGCTTTCTTT. Translation: CASRARMPNTEAFF.

This clonotype has a handful of counts. The chain combines TRBV11-3 with TRBJ1-6; maybe TRBD1 (5 bases). V shed 5 bases and J shed 9 bases, with 11 bases lying between them. CDR1 is SGHNT, CDR2 YENEEA, per germline. This CDR3 region has 13 residues. CDR3 coding DNA: TGTGCCAGCAGCCAGCGGGGGGGTTCACCCCTCCACTTT. Encoded protein: CASSQRGGSPLHF.

This clonotype was recorded a few times. The chain links TRBV4-1 to TRBJ2-7; D tentatively reads TRBD1 or TRBD2 (5 bases each). Germline-derived CDR1 and CDR2 are MGHRA and YSYEKL. This CDR3 has 15 amino acids. With 1 base removed from V and 7 bases from J, the gap between germline ends came to 17 bases. As DNA, the CDR3 is TGCGCCAGCAGCCAAGGCCCCGGGCTAGCAGGGGAGCAGTACTTC. This gives the protein CASSQGPGLAGEQYF.

This clonotype was counted at least ten times. The chain joins TRBV7-9 to TRBJ2-5; 7 bases are a match to TRBD2. With V trimmed by 7 bases and J by 0 bases, 8 bases remained unmatched. Germline assignment: CDR1 SEHNR and CDR2 FQNEAQ (reference sequence). The CDR3 loop spans 15 amino acids. The CDR3 reads CASTLVGGDQETQYF. DNA of the CDR3: TGTGCCAGCACCCTGGTGGGAGGGGACCAAGAGACCCAGTACTTC.